This T cell receptor (beta chain) was sequenced during a study of beta chain features in type 1 diabetes. A note on this clone: Its antigen is currently unknown.

The CDR3 sequence is 14 residues long. Per the germline V gene, CDR1 is LNHDA and CDR2 is SQIVND (reference sequence). V trimming: 6 bases; J trimming: 7 bases; junction bases outside the gene matches: 9. The whole isolated RNA underwent reverse transcription, so sequencing captured expressed TCRB transcripts. Only in-frame clones appear in the TCRdb table, and some are missing; sequencing was by immunoSEQ multiplex PCR. Of roughly 250,000 clones in the sample, 7.5% to 10% were seen once. Study-wide findings and caveats: Cells with high TCR expression could be over-represented by cDNA sequencing. Among type 1 diabetes patients, VDJ junctions had fewer insertions and more deletions.

Sequenced input: naive CD4+ T cells from blood. The source is a woman aged 18 to 35 in good health. V gene TRBV19 combines with J gene TRBJ2-4, with 7 positions matching TRBD1. CDR3 sequence (DNA): TGTGCCAGTAGGATGCAGCGGACAGGCAACATTCAGTACTTC. Encoded protein: CASRMQRTGNIQYF.